This T cell receptor beta chain was sequenced in a study of post-analysis software for immune sequencing data. Turning to the study itself: Both relapsing-remitting and secondary progressive multiple sclerosis featured among the disease courses, as did progressive-relapsing multiple sclerosis.

J was trimmed by 0 bases and V by 1 base; bases with no gene match: 14. The CDR3 runs to 19 residues. Germline V lookup: CDR1 DFQATT, CDR2 SNEGSKA (reference sequence). TCR beta cDNA libraries had unique molecular identifiers. The authors obtained roughly 550,000 cDNA molecules from approximately 1 to 10 million T cells. TCRdb recomputed calls from the PCR reads with MiXCR, one row per CDR3 protein. In the table there are 450,000 or so distinct CDR3 sequences, under 55% of which are singletons. The study, taken as a whole, reports: Controls' normalized Chao1 diversity significantly exceeded that of multiple sclerosis patients. Those samples that were prepared in the same batch co-clustered strongly by F measure. Patients used roughly five TRBV segments, including TRBV5-6, TRBV5-1 and TRBV20-1, more often than controls.

With respect to this clonotype: Its antigen is currently unknown.

The TCR was taken from a girl between 5 and 17 years old with multiple sclerosis. Source material: blood. The chain is built from TRBV20-1 and TRBJ2-2; 7 positions agree with TRBD2. CDR3 loop: CSARAIRGRAPTNTGELFF. The DNA for the CDR3 is TGCAGTGCTAGAGCCATACGGGGGAGGGCCCCGACGAACACCGGGGAGCTGTTTTTT.